In its sample, the clone carrying this TCR beta chain was seen once. The record originates from a study of T cell changes during pregnancy in multiple sclerosis. The germline CDR1 and CDR2 sequences are MNHEY and SMNVEV (reference sequence). The trim removed 6 bases at V and 2 bases at J, leaving 10 bases unmatched. This CDR3 comprises 15 residues. Only in-frame clones appear in the TCRdb table, and some are missing; sequencing was by immunoSEQ multiplex PCR. The data hold about 100,000 clones, with roughly 90% observed a single time. The chain joins TRBV27 to TRBJ2-7; 7 nucleotides match TRBD1. This TCR derives from a female donor with multiple sclerosis, enrolled in a pregnancy study. Sequences were derived from peripheral blood, sampled after pregnancy. This chain's CDR3 is CASSPHMGQTYEQYF. In DNA, the CDR3 is TGTGCCAGCAGCCCACATATGGGACAGACCTACGAGCAGTACTTC.